This TCR beta chain was found in a study of OX40 agonist ivuxolimab in advanced cancers. Study-wide context: Ivuxolimab, which targeted the costimulatory receptor OX40 (CD134), was an agonistic, fully human IgG2 monoclonal antibody. The purpose of peripheral TCRbeta sequencing was to test whether ivuxolimab changed TCR sequence diversity and led to clonal T-cell expansion. A male proportion of around 81% and a mean age of 60 years, ranging from roughly 23 to 90, were recorded for the dose-escalation cohort. Of the roughly 54 patients in dose escalation, about 20 had hepatocellular carcinoma, about 15 had melanoma, 9 had renal cell carcinoma and 9 had head and neck cancer. Intravenous ivuxolimab was administered to patients every 2 weeks at six dose levels: 0.01, 0.1, 0.3, 1.5, 3 and 10 mg/kg. Three dose-escalation patients achieved partial responses, one with hepatocellular carcinoma and two with cutaneous melanoma. Patients were allowed to have had prior anti-PD-1, anti-PD-L1 or anti-CTLA-4 therapy, and around two fifths of the dose-escalation patients had been treated with checkpoint inhibitors. The paper covers the monotherapy dose-escalation part of the phase I ivuxolimab trial, which included N = 52 patients.

For this clone: Its antigen is currently not known. Base qualities are not provided; no much larger clone lies one nucleotide away.

From the cysteine up to the phenylalanine, the CDR3 has a length of 11 residues. Left in the record is the CDR3 DNA by itself, 33 bases read in frame from the first base. V loses 2 bases of germline sequence and J loses 5 bases, and the interval between the two ends is 3 bases. Based on the germline V gene, the CDR1 and CDR2 sequences are SGHDN and FVKESK. For sequencing of the TCRbeta CDR3 region, genomic DNA was extracted from the sorted cells. The immunoSEQ Assay was used for sequencing of TCRbeta CDR3 regions. What TCRdb holds here is the immuneACCESS table cut down to in-frame rearrangements. Part of the clones is not present; checked against another copy, under half of the missing clones reflect an unresolved V gene, and the others are unexplained. The sample includes fewer than 40,000 clones, with roughly 84% observed a single time. The top ten clonotypes cover approximately 21% of the sample.

Patients with a history of autoimmune disease or receiving systemic immunosuppression were excluded from the trial. Peripheral blood for TCR sequencing was drawn from every dose cohort at baseline, at cycle 4 day 1 and at cycle 7 day 1. The samples were taken from a phase I, first-in-human, multicenter, open-label dose-escalation trial of ivuxolimab. Adults with locally advanced or metastatic melanoma, renal cell carcinoma, hepatocellular carcinoma or head and neck squamous cell carcinoma were enrolled in the trial. Before TCR sequencing, CD4+ and CD8+ T cells were separately sorted from peripheral blood. Results the study describes overall, beyond this receptor: The antigen specificity of the clonally expanded peripheral T cells was not determined. At doses from 0.1 to 3.0 mg/kg, clonal expansion was seen in both CD4+ and CD8+ blood T cells between baseline and week 6. After ivuxolimab, more expanded clones were found on average in CD8+ T cells than in CD4+ T cells. In the 0.1-3.0 mg/kg groups, partial responders had among the lowest normalized peripheral clonal expansion, particularly in CD8+ T cells. Low levels of normalized T-cell clonal expansion were also seen in some patients who did not respond.

The chain employs TRBV14 and TRBJ1-1, with the D segment identity uncertain. The specimen comprised CD4+ or CD8+ T cells sorted from blood, sampled in a trial of the OX40 agonist ivuxolimab. The TCR originated in an adult with an advanced solid tumor such as melanoma, head and neck, liver or kidney cancer. Here the CDR3 is given as CASSQLTEAFF. The DNA sequence reads TGTGCCAGCAGCCAACTTACTGAAGCTTTCTTT.